These 6 T cell receptor beta chains came from one sample sequenced in a study of blood T cell repertoires in COVID-19 (TCRdb year 2020). The library was obtained by the immunoSEQ multiplex PCR assay. TCRdb limited this immuneACCESS table to in-frame rearrangements with V and J called. A share of clones is missing; checked studies link under half to unresolved V genes, and the rest is unexplained. The sample profile shows roughly 140,000 clones; approximately 80% of them were found once. 6% to 7.5% of the sample belongs to the ten largest clones. The source material was peripheral blood. All receptors come from a human donor in a cohort sampled during active COVID-19.

The chain couples TRBV2 to TRBJ2-7; a weak D match, TRBD1 (6 bases). The ends were cut back, 2 bases at V and 6 bases at J, with 11 bases in the middle. CDR3 length: 13 residues. CDR1 and CDR2 (germline): SNHLY, FYNNEI. CDR3 coding DNA: TGTGCCAGCAGTGAATCTGGCAGGGGCGAGCAGTACTTC. It encodes CASSESGRGEQYF.

Regarding this clone: One end of the junction fails to match germline, which may point to a read error. The CDR3 DNA is TGTGCCAGCAGTTTTCGGGGGGTTGCTTTC. Its translation: CASSFRGVAF. The chain combines TRBV28 with TRBJ1-2, with D possibly matching TRBD1 (5 bases). Germline V gene data show CDR1 as MDHEN and CDR2 as SYDVKM. This CDR3 has 10 amino acids.

This clone is a singleton in its sample. This rearrangement joins TRBV6-4 to TRBJ1-6; D is possibly TRBD1 (6 bases). The CDR3 runs 14 residues. V was trimmed by 6 bases and J by 7 bases, leaving 13 bases between them. Germline V CDR1 and CDR2: MRHNA, SNTAGT. This CDR3 reads CASSQGSPNSPLHF. CDR3 bases: TGTGCCAGCAGCCAGGGGTCGCCCAATTCACCCCTCCACTTT.

V is TRBV15 and J is TRBJ1-6; D is unclear. V lost 6 bases to trimming and J lost 7 bases, with 13 bases between them. Germline lookup yields CDR1 LNHNV and CDR2 YYDKDF (reference sequence). The CDR3 is 14 amino acids. In DNA, the CDR3 is TGTGCCACCAGTCGAAGCTTTGAGAATTCACCCCTCCACTTT. Amino acids: CATSRSFENSPLHF.

V usage is TRBV5-1 and J usage is TRBJ1-1; D not resolved. Per germline, CDR1 SGHRS and CDR2 YFSETQ. This CDR3 spans 14 amino acids. Trimming shortened V by 0 bases and J by 6 bases, and 12 bases separated the two germline ends. CDR3 nucleotide sequence: TGCGCCAGCAGCTTGGCCGGGGTTGCGGCTGAAGCTTTCTTT. Protein sequence: CASSLAGVAAEAFF.

The chain couples TRBV3-1 (or the pseudogene TRBV3-2) to TRBJ2-7; 14 bases agree with TRBD2. The CDR3 consists of 18 residues. The V segment lost 1 base and the J segment 3 bases; nucleotides outside the gene matches: 8. Germline V gene lookup returns CDR1 LGHDT and CDR2 YNNKEL (reference sequence). The CDR3 loop is CASSQVETSGGADYEQYF. CDR3 in DNA: TGTGCCAGCAGCCAAGTGGAGACTAGCGGGGGGGCCGACTACGAGCAGTACTTC.